This T cell receptor beta chain was captured by sequencing in a study of T cell responses to AZD1222 COVID-19 vaccine. Study at large: Second-dose recipients at about 4 or about 12 weeks were treated as one pooled group. General observations from the study: Among spike-specific TCRs, nearly half reportedly target unmutated variant regions.

Details on this clone: Its target is unknown.

Data came from immunoSEQ multiplex PCR; TCRdb stores just in-frame clones and leaves some out. Altogether some 160,000 clones are present, less than 95% being singletons, with the ten largest covering 4.4%. The V end was cut by 2 bases, the J end by 5 bases, with 7 bases between. The CDR3 covers 13 residues. Germline CDR1 reads MNHNS; CDR2 reads SASEGT. The sequence was obtained from an adult in good health. The chain uses TRBV6-1 and TRBJ1-5; no clear D gene. This material consisted of peripheral blood, taken on day 0 of AZD1222 vaccination. The CDR3 coding sequence is TGTGCCAGCAGTGAAAGGATGGATCAGCCCCAGCATTTT. Protein: CASSERMDQPQHF.